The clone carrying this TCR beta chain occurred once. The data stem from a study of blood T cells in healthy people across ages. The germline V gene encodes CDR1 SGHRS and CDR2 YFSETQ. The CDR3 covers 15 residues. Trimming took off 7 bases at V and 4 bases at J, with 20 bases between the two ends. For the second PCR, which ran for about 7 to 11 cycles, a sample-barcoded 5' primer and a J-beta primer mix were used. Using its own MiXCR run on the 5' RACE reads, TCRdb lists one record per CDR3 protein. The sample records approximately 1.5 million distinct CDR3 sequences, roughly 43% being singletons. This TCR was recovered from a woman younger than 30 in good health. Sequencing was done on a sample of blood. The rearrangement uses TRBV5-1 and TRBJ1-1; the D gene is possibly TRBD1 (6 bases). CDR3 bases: TGCGCCAGCTGCCTCGGGGGCGGCAGGGTCACTGAAGCTTTCTTT. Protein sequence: CASCLGGGRVTEAFF.